One and the same sample provided the 8 T cell receptor beta chains below, sequenced in a study of blood T cell repertoires in COVID-19. The table came from immunoSEQ multiplex PCR; TCRdb's copy has only in-frame clones and leaves some out. The data show around 150,000 clones, approximately 92% seen once. Sequenced: peripheral blood. All receptors come from a woman aged 50 to 60 with acute or convalescent COVID-19.

The chain carries TRBV3-1 (or the pseudogene TRBV3-2) and TRBJ2-5; D perhaps matches TRBD1 (6 bases). The CDR3 has 14 residues. Germline V lookup: CDR1 LGHDT, CDR2 YNNKEL (reference sequence). Deletions cut 4 bases from V and 5 bases from J, with 14 bases between. The CDR3 DNA reads as TGTGCCAGCAGCCCAGTGGGGGCGAGTGAGACCCAGTACTTC. This translates into CASSPVGASETQYF.

V gene TRBV30 combines with J gene TRBJ1-1; the match to TRBD1 covers 11 bases. The CDR3 is 14 amino acids. Germline V gene sequence: CDR1 GTSNPN, CDR2 SVGIG (reference sequence). V was pared by 4 bases and J by 4 bases, with 5 bases of the junction left unmatched. CDR3: CAWNVGTGGTEAFF. CDR3 sequence (DNA): TGTGCCTGGAATGTCGGGACAGGGGGCACTGAAGCTTTCTTT. Supplemented by reference TRBV30 and TRBJ1-1, the full variable domain reads SQTIHQWPATLVQPVGSPLSLECTVEGTSNPNLYWYRQAAGRGLQLLFYSVGIGQISSEVPQNLSASRPQDRQFILSSKKLLLSDSGFYLCAWNVGTGGTEAFFGQGTRLTVV.

This clone occurred once. This chain connects TRBV12-3 or TRBV12-4 to TRBJ1-5; weak D call: TRBD1 (5 bases). The germline V and J ends were trimmed by 6 bases and 1 base, with 7 bases remaining between them. The CDR3 is made up of 13 amino acids. CDR3 region: CASSPGSNQPQHF. CDR3 DNA: TGTGCCAGCAGCCCAGGGAGCAATCAGCCCCAGCATTTT.

The chain combines TRBV28 with TRBJ2-7, with TRBD1 identical over 7 bases. Looked up from germline, CDR1 is MDHEN and CDR2 is SYDVKM. The V gene end was trimmed by 8 bases and the J gene end by 2 bases; junction bases not matched to a gene: 0. The CDR3 length is 11 residues. The DNA for the CDR3 is TGTGCCAGCGGACAGGCCTACGAGCAGTACTTC. Encoded protein: CASGQAYEQYF.

This chain uses TRBV6-2 or TRBV6-3 with TRBJ1-5; TRBD1 matches 8 bases. The CDR3 totals 17 residues. Unmatched junction bases numbered 6, after V lost 0 bases and J lost 2 bases. Per the germline V gene, CDR1 is MNHEY and CDR2 is SVGEGT. This CDR3 reads CASSYSVKTGGNQPQHF. Here the CDR3 DNA reads TGTGCCAGCAGTTACTCGGTTAAGACAGGGGGCAATCAGCCCCAGCATTTT.

The chain couples TRBV7-9 to TRBJ1-4; 8 bases agree with TRBD1. J was trimmed by 3 bases and V by 6 bases; bases with no gene match: 6. CDR3 length: 15 residues. CDR1 and CDR2 from the germline V gene are SEHNR and FQNEAQ (reference sequence). The CDR3 nucleotides are TGTGCCAGCAGTTCAAACAGGGGGGCTAATGAAAAACTGTTTTTT. It translates to CASSSNRGANEKLFF.

The chain has TRBV30 and TRBJ2-7, with TRBD1 matching 10 bases. Germline trimming cut 1 base from V and 3 bases from J; bases unmatched to any gene: 3. CDR1 and CDR2 (germline): GTSNPN, SVGIG (reference sequence). There are 14 residues in the CDR3. CDR3 protein: CAWSGTGGYYEQYF. The CDR3 DNA sequence: TGTGCCTGGAGTGGGACAGGGGGATACTACGAGCAGTACTTC.

This clone came up once. The J gene is TRBJ1-2, the V gene TRBV6-6, with D perhaps TRBD1 (5 bases). Germline values: CDR1 MNHNY, CDR2 SVGAGI (reference sequence). V was shortened by 0 bases and J by 2 bases, with 7 bases between the two germline ends. The CDR3 has 14 residues. DNA of the CDR3: TGTGCCAGCAGTTACTCGGCAGGGAACTATGGCTACACCTTC. It codes for CASSYSAGNYGYTF.